This TCR beta chain is drawn from a study of radiation and T cells in renal cell carcinoma. Overall study: Nephrectomy followed 15 Gy stereotactic body radiation by 4 weeks. Whole-study results and caveats: In blood, top tumor clones expanded by 2 weeks, shrinking by 4.

In germline, CDR1 is MDHEN, CDR2 SYDVKM. The CDR3 loop spans 13 amino acids. V was shortened by 7 bases and J by 4 bases, with 13 bases between the two germline ends. Data came from immunoSEQ multiplex PCR; TCRdb stores just in-frame clones and leaves some out. The data hold 100,000 to 150,000 clones, with approximately 78% observed a single time. The time point: baseline pretreatment blood. Treatment: 15 Gy SBRT to primary tumor, nephrectomy 4 weeks later. Serial blood draws occurred at baseline and 2 and 4 weeks post-SBRT. Clear cell pathology was present in this patient's renal cell carcinoma. For this clone: The antigen is unknown.

The J gene is TRBJ1-2, the V gene TRBV28; D gene unclear. Sequencing was performed on blood, taken from a patient whose treatment included radiotherapy and nephrectomy. This TCR was recovered from a woman aged 55-70 years with renal cell carcinoma. CDR3 in DNA: TGTGCCAGCACCCCTAGGCACAGCTATGGCTACACCTTC. Translated, it gives CASTPRHSYGYTF.